One and the same sample provided the 29 T cell receptor beta chains below, sequenced in a study of graft-versus-host responses after intestinal transplantation. Their cognate antigens are unknown. Sequencing was performed with immunoSEQ multiplex PCR; in TCRdb, only in-frame clones are kept and a portion is missing. The sample has 93,000 or so clones, 90% to 95% seen once. The source material was unstimulated CD8+ T cells sorted from spleen or lymph node cells, sampled before intestinal transplant. The receptors stem from a human donor who received an intestinal transplant.

V gene TRBV10-3 combines with J gene TRBJ2-3, with TRBD2 matching 13 bases. Unmatched junction bases numbered 15, after V lost 0 bases and J lost 6 bases. There are 20 residues in the CDR3. Germline V gives CDR1 ENHRY, CDR2 SYGVKD. The CDR3: CAISESRQVGLAGNRDTQYF. CDR3 DNA sequence: TGTGCCATCAGTGAGTCGCGTCAGGTGGGACTAGCGGGGAACCGTGATACGCAGTATTTT.

The sample holds a few counts of this clone. The chain employs TRBV19 and TRBJ1-5; D gene uncertain. CDR3 size: 13 residues. Germline values: CDR1 LNHDA, CDR2 SQIVND (reference sequence). The V and J ends lost 6 bases and 3 bases respectively, with 9 bases between them. As DNA, the CDR3 is TGTGCCAGTAGCTGGAGCTCCAATCAGCCCCAGCATTTT. Its protein is CASSWSSNQPQHF.

The V and J genes are TRBV10-3 and TRBJ2-5, with a possible D match to TRBD2 (5 bases). The DNA end is a closer match to TRBJ2-7, so the J assignment may be wrong. Per germline, CDR1 ENHRY and CDR2 SYGVKD. CDR3 length: 13 amino acids. The DNA for the CDR3 is TGTGCCACCGAGGAGGCCGGGTACTACGAGCAGTACTTC. It specifies CATEEAGYYEQYF.

The chain recombines TRBV13 with TRBJ1-3, with D unresolved. The CDR3 is 14 residues long. Per the germline V gene, CDR1 is PRHDT and CDR2 is FYEKMQ (reference sequence). Deletions cut 0 bases from V and 2 bases from J, with 5 bases between. CDR3 sequence: CASSLGVAGNTIYF. In DNA, the CDR3 is TGTGCCAGCAGCTTAGGGGTTGCTGGAAACACCATATATTTT.

The chain has TRBV9 and TRBJ2-2; no clear D. V lost 0 bases to trimming and J lost 1 base, with 10 bases between them. Germline CDR1 is SGDLS and CDR2 is YYNGEE. The CDR3 extends over 16 amino acids. The CDR3 coding sequence is TGTGCCAGCAGCGTAGACTGGACGCGGAACACCGGGGAGCTGTTTTTT. This sequence encodes CASSVDWTRNTGELFF.

The chain carries TRBV2 and TRBJ2-5; 14 bases align to TRBD2. Germline CDR1 is SNHLY and CDR2 is FYNNEI. The J segment lost 2 bases and the V segment lost 5 bases, leaving 7 bases of the junction unmatched. The CDR3 consists of 17 residues. CDR3 DNA: TGTGCCAGCAGTACCGGGACTAGCGGGGGACGGCAAGAGACCCAGTACTTC. It is translated as CASSTGTSGGRQETQYF.

This clone has only one observation. The rearrangement joins TRBV9 to TRBJ2-5; the D gene is possibly TRBD1 (5 bases). The end of the DNA fits TRBJ2-7 better, so the J call may be wrong. CDR3 length: 15 amino acids. Germline V gene sequence: CDR1 SGDLS, CDR2 YYNGEE. CDR3 region: CASSVGRGMVYEQYF. The CDR3 DNA reads as TGTGCCAGCAGCGTAGGAAGGGGAATGGTCTACGAGCAGTACTTC.

This clone has a single count. This chain links TRBV11-2 with TRBJ2-7; D gene ambiguous. V shed 1 base and J shed 4 bases, with 8 bases lying between them. This CDR3 spans 13 amino acids. Germline CDR1 SGHAT, CDR2 FQNNGV. CDR3 in DNA: TGTGCCAGCAGCTTAGCCCTTATATACGAGCAGTACTTC. It translates to CASSLALIYEQYF.

The J gene is TRBJ1-4, the V gene TRBV5-1; no definite D call. The CDR3 runs to 13 residues. Trimming removed 0 bases from V and 6 bases from J, with 6 bases in between. Germline-derived CDR1 and CDR2 are SGHRS and YFSETQ. The CDR3 nucleotides read TGCGCCAGCAGCTTGGCCAATTATGAAAAACTGTTTTTT. Protein: CASSLANYEKLFF.

The rearrangement uses TRBV4-1 and TRBJ2-7, with no clear D. The CDR3 sequence is 13 residues long. V shed 1 base and J shed 2 bases, with 6 bases lying between them. From germline, CDR1 is MGHRA and CDR2 YSYEKL. The CDR3 coding sequence is TGCGCCAGCAGCCAAGTCGAGACCTACGAGCAGTACTTC. Translation gives CASSQVETYEQYF.

This sequence joins TRBV12-5 and TRBJ2-1; the D is unclear. V was shortened by 0 bases and J by 7 bases, with 4 bases between the two germline ends. The CDR3 loop spans 12 amino acids. The germline V gene has CDR1 LGHNT and CDR2 FRNRAP. The CDR3 DNA reads as TGTGCTAGTGGTTTGGTAGGGAATGAGCAGTTCTTC. Protein sequence: CASGLVGNEQFF.

CDR3 residues: CASSQDPGEGRYEQYF. The CDR3 coding sequence is TGCGCCAGCAGCCAAGATCCGGGGGAGGGCCGGTACGAGCAGTACTTC. The chain is built from TRBV4-1 and TRBJ2-7; 7 bases are shared with TRBD2. This CDR3 is built from 16 residues. Germline CDR1 reads MGHRA; CDR2 reads YSYEKL. J was trimmed by 4 bases and V by 0 bases; bases with no gene match: 9.

The J gene is TRBJ2-1, the V gene TRBV4-1; TRBD2 is a possible D gene (5 bases). The germline V gene encodes CDR1 MGHRA and CDR2 YSYEKL. Deletions cut 1 base from V and 2 bases from J, with 9 bases between. The CDR3 runs to 15 residues. The CDR3 region is CASSQVWETYNEQFF. The CDR3 DNA is TGCGCCAGCAGCCAAGTCTGGGAGACCTACAATGAGCAGTTCTTC.

J is TRBJ2-7 and V is TRBV9, with D hard to call. V lost 4 bases, J lost 4 bases, and 0 bases lay in between. Germline V lookup: CDR1 SGDLS, CDR2 YYNGEE. CDR3 length: 9 amino acids. The CDR3 spells CASSYEQYF. The CDR3 DNA reads as TGTGCCAGCAGCTACGAGCAGTACTTC. Looking up the rest from reference TRBV9 and TRBJ2-7 gives the full variable domain: DSGVTQTPKHLITATGQRVTLRCSPRSGDLSVYWYQQSLDQGLQFLIQYYNGEERAKGNILERFSAQQFPDLHSELNLSSLELGDSALYFCASSYEQYFGPGTRLTVT.

V gene TRBV18 combines with J gene TRBJ2-5; no clear D. Trimming took 5 bases from V and 5 from J, leaving 15 bases between them. Germline-derived CDR1 and CDR2 are KGHSH and LQKENI. There are 14 residues in the CDR3. The chain's CDR3 is CASSTDAAKETQYF. For the CDR3, the DNA is TGTGCCAGCTCAACCGACGCGGCCAAGGAGACCCAGTACTTC.

The chain joins TRBV14 to TRBJ2-7; possibly TRBD1 or TRBD2 for D (5 bases each). Per the germline V gene, CDR1 is SGHDN and CDR2 is FVKESK. Trimming pared 4 bases from V and 3 bases from J, leaving 13 bases between. This CDR3 has 14 amino acids. The CDR3 DNA is TGTGCCAGCAGCCGAGGGGCGCGAGGCTACGAGCAGTACTTC. This translates into CASSRGARGYEQYF.

The V and J genes are TRBV7-9 and TRBJ2-7; 7 bases agree with TRBD1. V lost 6 bases to trimming and J lost 6 bases; unmatched junction nucleotides: 8. The V gene's germline CDR1 is SEHNR and CDR2 FQNEAQ (reference sequence). The CDR3 length is 13 residues. CDR3 sequence (DNA): TGTGCCAGCAGTTCCCCCGGGACAGCCGAGCAGTACTTC. Translation gives CASSSPGTAEQYF.

This clone has a single count. This sequence joins TRBV19 and TRBJ1-4; the match to TRBD1 covers 8 bases. CDR1 is LNHDA and CDR2 is SQIVND in the germline V gene (reference sequence). V gave up 5 bases and J gave up 6 bases; unmatched junction bases: 5. The CDR3 has 14 amino acids. The CDR3 nucleotides are TGTGCCAGTAGTGCCAGGGGGCTGGATGAAAAACTGTTTTTT. It yields the protein CASSARGLDEKLFF.

This rearrangement joins TRBV5-6 to TRBJ1-4; D gene unclear. CDR1 SGHDT and CDR2 YYEEEE come from the germline V gene. The CDR3 covers 16 residues. Trimming left V 1 base short and J 0 bases short, with 10 bases between. Here the CDR3 DNA reads TGTGCCAGCAGCTTGCAGGAATGGGCAACTAATGAAAAACTGTTTTTT. Translating gives CASSLQEWATNEKLFF.

The chain employs TRBV19 and TRBJ2-7; D tentatively fits TRBD1 or TRBD2 (5 bases each). The CDR3 is 15 residues long. V lost 0 bases to trimming and J lost 3 bases, with 12 bases between them. Per the germline V gene, CDR1 is LNHDA and CDR2 is SQIVND (reference sequence). The CDR3 protein is CASSIDLGTNYEQYF. Written as DNA, the CDR3 is TGTGCCAGTAGTATAGATCTTGGGACCAACTACGAGCAGTACTTC.

A few counts support this clone. The J gene is TRBJ1-1, the V gene TRBV7-9; D gene unclear. This CDR3 spans 17 amino acids. V lost 1 base and J lost 0, with 15 bases in between. Germline CDR1 is SEHNR and CDR2 is FQNEAQ (reference sequence). The CDR3 here is CASSLVGRAKMNTEAFF. In DNA, the CDR3 is TGTGCCAGCAGCTTAGTTGGTAGGGCCAAGATGAACACTGAAGCTTTCTTT.

V and J are TRBV7-9 and TRBJ2-7; D is ambiguous. This CDR3 is 11 amino acids long. The germline V gene encodes CDR1 SEHNR and CDR2 FQNEAQ (reference sequence). Trimming removed 5 bases at V and 2 bases at J, with 4 bases between. The CDR3 bases are TGTGCCAGCAGCCCCGCCTACGAGCAGTACTTC. Translation gives CASSPAYEQYF.

The V and J genes are TRBV18 and TRBJ2-3, with TRBD2 matching over 13 bases. Trimming removed 5 bases from V and 8 bases from J; junction bases left unmatched: 19. The CDR3 totals 19 residues. The germline V gene has CDR1 KGHSH and CDR2 LQKENI. Here the CDR3 DNA reads TGTGCCAGCTCATCAGGACTAGCGGGGGATCCTCCCCCTATGAGTACGCAGTATTTT. Residues: CASSSGLAGDPPPMSTQYF.

The rearrangement joins TRBV27 to TRBJ2-1; TRBD2 agrees at 9 bases. V lost 5 bases, J lost 2 bases, and 7 bases stayed unmatched. This CDR3 spans 16 amino acids. CDR1 is MNHEY and CDR2 is SMNVEV in the germline V gene (reference sequence). The CDR3 is CASSKSSGEAYNEQFF. The CDR3 region has the DNA TGTGCCAGCAGTAAATCTAGCGGGGAGGCCTACAATGAGCAGTTCTTC.

The CDR3 protein is CATSRGGDSTEAFF. The CDR3 nucleotides are TGTGCCACCAGCAGAGGTGGGGACAGCACTGAAGCTTTCTTT. The V gene is TRBV15, the J gene TRBJ1-1; 7 bases agree with TRBD1. The J segment lost 4 bases and the V segment lost 1 base, leaving 3 bases of the junction unmatched. The germline gives CDR1 LNHNV, CDR2 YYDKDF (reference sequence). The CDR3 contains 14 residues.

This chain connects TRBV5-1 to TRBJ2-7, with D perhaps matching TRBD2 (7 bases). The CDR3 runs 16 residues. V was clipped by 0 bases and J by 0 bases, with 13 bases between them. Germline CDR1 SGHRS, CDR2 YFSETQ. The CDR3 loop is CASSLGGGLSSYEQYF. Here the CDR3 DNA reads TGCGCCAGCAGCTTGGGGGGGGGCCTTAGCTCCTACGAGCAGTACTTC.

The V and J genes are TRBV4-1 and TRBJ1-1; 11 nucleotides match TRBD1. V shed 0 bases and J 5 bases; nucleotides not matched to a gene: 5. The CDR3 is made up of 16 amino acids. The germline V gene encodes CDR1 MGHRA and CDR2 YSYEKL. The CDR3 reads CASSQDGTGGRTEAFF. DNA of the CDR3: TGCGCCAGCAGCCAAGATGGGACAGGGGGTCGGACTGAAGCTTTCTTT.

The CDR3 sequence: CASMTNTEAFF. The CDR3 nucleotides are TGTGCCAGCATGACAAACACTGAAGCTTTCTTT. This chain uses TRBV19 with TRBJ1-1; the D is unclear. This CDR3 spans 11 amino acids. V gave up 9 bases and J gave up 2 bases, with 7 bases separating them. From germline, CDR1 is LNHDA and CDR2 SQIVND (reference sequence).

The chain uses TRBV2 and TRBJ2-3; D unclear. This CDR3 region has 12 residues. Trimming took 4 bases from V and 0 from J, leaving 2 bases between them. Germline V gene lookup returns CDR1 SNHLY and CDR2 FYNNEI. CDR3 amino acids: CASSGSTDTQYF. CDR3 nucleotide sequence: TGTGCCAGCAGTGGGAGCACAGATACGCAGTATTTT.